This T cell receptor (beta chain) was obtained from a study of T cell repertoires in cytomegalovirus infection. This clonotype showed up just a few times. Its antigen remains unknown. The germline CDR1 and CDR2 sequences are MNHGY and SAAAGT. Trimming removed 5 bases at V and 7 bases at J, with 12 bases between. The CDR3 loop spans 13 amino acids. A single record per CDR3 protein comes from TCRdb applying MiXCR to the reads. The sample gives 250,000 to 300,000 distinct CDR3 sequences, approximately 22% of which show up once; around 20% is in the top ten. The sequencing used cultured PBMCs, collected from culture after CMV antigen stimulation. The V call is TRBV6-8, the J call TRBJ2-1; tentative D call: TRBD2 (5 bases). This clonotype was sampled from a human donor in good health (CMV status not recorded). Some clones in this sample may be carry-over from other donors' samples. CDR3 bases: TGTGCCAGCAGTAAGTTTAGCGTTAATGAGCAGTTCTTC. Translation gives CASSKFSVNEQFF.